Listed here are 5 T cell receptor beta chains from one sample, sequenced in a study of cytomegalovirus exposure and HLA in healthy donors. PCR involved 60 Vbeta and 13 Jbeta primers. Sequencing used immunoSEQ multiplex PCR; TCRdb keeps in-frame clones, though not all of them. The sample has 150,000 to 200,000 clones; 75% are singletons. The source material was PBMCs. These receptors all stem from a man aged 18 to 30 in good health and CMV-seropositive.

The chain recombines TRBV21-1 with TRBJ1-5; TRBD1, the D gene given by the table, was not confirmed from the DNA. TRBV21-1 is reported as a pseudogene. The CDR3 covers 14 residues. CDR3 protein: CASTRTGHNQPQHF. As DNA, the CDR3 is TGTGCCAGCACACGGACAGGCCACAATCAGCCCCAGCATTTT.

The chain couples TRBV5-4 to TRBJ1-2; 7 bases align to TRBD1. Germline V CDR1 and CDR2: SGHNT, YYREEE (reference sequence). The V and J ends lost 2 bases and 2 bases, in that order; junction bases with no gene match: 6. The CDR3 sequence is 15 residues long. CDR3: CASSFTLGQNYGYTF. The CDR3 DNA reads TGTGCCAGCAGCTTTACGCTGGGACAGAACTATGGCTACACCTTC.

CDR3 sequence (DNA): TGTGCCAGCAGCTTGGTGGGGGCTCGGGAAGAGACCCAGTACTTC. Protein: CASSLVGAREETQYF. This chain links TRBV5-8 with TRBJ2-5, with D perhaps TRBD1 (6 bases). Trimming removed 0 bases at V and 3 bases at J, with 12 bases between. The CDR3 spans 15 residues. The germline V gene encodes CDR1 SGHTS and CDR2 YDEGEE.

The chain has TRBV19 and TRBJ1-1, with 9 bases matching TRBD1. Per the germline V gene, CDR1 is LNHDA and CDR2 is SQIVND (reference sequence). CDR3 length: 17 amino acids. V dropped 0 bases and J dropped 1; count of bases not matched to a gene: 6. The CDR3 nucleotides are TGTGCCAGTAGTATAGATTGGGGACAGGGAACGAACACTGAAGCTTTCTTT. This encodes CASSIDWGQGTNTEAFF.

The chain combines TRBV15 with TRBJ2-7; possibly TRBD1 for D (5 bases). The V gene's germline CDR1 is LNHNV and CDR2 YYDKDF (reference sequence). The CDR3 contains 13 residues. V lost 1 base and J 6 bases, leaving 10 bases between the germline ends. The CDR3 bases are TGTGCCACCAGCAGAGTAAGGGGAATCGAGCAGTACTTC. As protein: CATSRVRGIEQYF. The complete variable domain, with remaining parts taken from reference TRBV15 and TRBJ2-7, reads DAMVIQNPRYQVTQFGKPVTLSCSQTLNHNVMYWYQQKSSQAPKLLFHYYDKDFNNEADTPDNFQSRRPNTSFCFLDIRSPGLGDTAMYLCATSRVRGIEQYFGPGTRLTVT.